Listed here are 30 T cell receptor beta chains from one sample, sequenced in a study of molecular identifiers for immune sequencing clone quantification. TCRdb redid the calling of the PCR reads with MiXCR, one entry per CDR3 protein. The repertoire holds some 590,000 distinct CDR3 sequences, with approximately 24% as singletons. Material: naive CD8+ T cells from blood, with Jurkat cell RNA spiked in. The subset was: FACS-sorted CD8+CD4-CCR7+CD45RA+ naive T cells. All receptors come from a human donor in good health. Some libraries in this study had Jurkat cell RNA spiked in.

A remark on this clonotype: The germline gene is not matched at one end of the junction; a read error may be the cause. The V and J genes are TRBV7-9 and TRBJ2-1; a weak D match, TRBD1 (5 bases). This CDR3 contains 13 residues. Germline V lookup: CDR1 SEHNR, CDR2 FQNEAQ (reference sequence). CDR3 nucleotide sequence: TGTGCCAGCAGCTTTCAGGGCTGGAATGAGCAGTCCTTC. It yields the protein CASSFQGWNEQSF.

As for this clonotype: One end of the junction varies from germline; a read error may be responsible. This chain joins TRBV9 and TRBJ2-2; D might be TRBD2 (6 bases). Germline CDR1 and CDR2: SGDLS and YYNGEE. The CDR3 runs 15 residues. The CDR3 sequence: CTSSPTAGGTGELFF. The CDR3 DNA sequence: TGTACCAGCAGTCCCACGGCCGGGGGCACCGGGGAGCTGTTTTTT.

This clonotype was detected once. This chain's CDR3 is CASSLAQGPAAFF. The CDR3 DNA reads TGTGCCAGCAGCTTAGCGCAGGGGCCTGCAGCTTTCTTT. The chain combines TRBV7-9 with TRBJ1-1; D perhaps matches TRBD1 (6 bases). This CDR3 region has 13 residues. With 0 bases removed from V and 10 bases from J, the gap between germline ends came to 12 bases. Germline V CDR1 and CDR2: SEHNR, FQNEAQ (reference sequence).

This clonotype has ten or more counts. The rearrangement joins TRBV6-5 to TRBJ2-7; D is uncertain. V dropped 2 bases and J dropped 6 bases, with 14 bases sitting between them. This CDR3 is 14 amino acids long. Germline V gives CDR1 MNHEY, CDR2 SVGAGI. The CDR3 loop is CASSYLQVPFEQYF. In DNA form, the CDR3 reads TGTGCCAGCAGTTACCTTCAGGTCCCCTTCGAGCAGTACTTC.

This clonotype has a count of ten or more. The chain couples TRBV20-1 to TRBJ2-2; unclear D gene. Germline V CDR1 and CDR2: DFQATT, SNEGSKA (reference sequence). V lost 3 bases and J lost 2, with 7 bases in between. The CDR3 runs 13 residues. This chain's CDR3 is CSARWANTGELFF. Written as DNA, the CDR3 is TGCAGTGCTAGGTGGGCCAACACCGGGGAGCTGTTTTTT.

There are a few counts of this clonotype. The genes are TRBV27 and TRBJ1-6, with 8 bases matching TRBD1. Germline V gene data show CDR1 as MNHEY and CDR2 as SMNVEV (reference sequence). CDR3 length equals 14 residues. The trim removed 6 bases at V and 7 bases at J, leaving 5 bases unmatched. CDR3 bases: TGTGCCAGCAGCCCCCAGGGGGCAAATTCACCCCTCCACTTT. The encoded protein is CASSPQGANSPLHF.

This clonotype was counted ten times or more. V and J are TRBV9 and TRBJ2-7; 7 bases agree with TRBD1. Germline CDR1 is SGDLS and CDR2 is YYNGEE. This CDR3 has 16 amino acids. V lost 3 bases to trimming and J lost 3 bases; unmatched junction nucleotides: 12. DNA for the CDR3: TGTGCCAGCAGCGGGGGGAGACAGGGTAGTATCTACGAGCAGTACTTC. It is translated as CASSGGRQGSIYEQYF.

This clonotype was picked up many times. This chain links TRBV7-9 with TRBJ2-7; D could derive from TRBD1 or TRBD2 (5 bases each). The germline V gene encodes CDR1 SEHNR and CDR2 FQNEAQ (reference sequence). The CDR3 has 12 amino acids. Trimming pared 5 bases from V and 5 bases from J, leaving 10 bases between. The DNA of the CDR3 is TGTGCCAGCAGCCCGGGGCCCAACGAGCAGTACTTC. It encodes CASSPGPNEQYF.

In its sample, this clonotype was seen many times. The V gene is TRBV12-3 or TRBV12-4, the J gene TRBJ1-6, with D unclear. The CDR3 contains 13 residues. Trimming took 6 bases from V and 6 from J, leaving 9 bases between them. The DNA of the CDR3 is TGTGCCAGCAGCGACGCGGTTAATTCACCCCTCCACTTT. It encodes CASSDAVNSPLHF.

The rearrangement joins TRBV3-1 to TRBJ2-1; possible D gene TRBD1, 6 bases. Trimming removed 3 bases at V and 6 bases at J, with 12 bases between. The CDR3 is made up of 14 amino acids. Germline values: CDR1 LGHDT, CDR2 YNNKEL (reference sequence). CDR3: CASSQTGAVNEQFF. DNA for the CDR3: TGTGCCAGCAGCCAGACAGGTGCTGTCAATGAGCAGTTCTTC.

This clonotype was detected ten times or more. The chain has TRBV24-1 and TRBJ2-4, with unresolved D. The CDR3 loop spans 13 amino acids. Trimming shortened V by 4 bases and J by 5 bases, and 8 bases separated the two germline ends. CDR1 KGHDR and CDR2 SFDVKD come from the germline V gene. In nucleotides, the CDR3 is TGTGCCACCAGTGAGAATCTGGAAAACATTCAGTACTTC. It translates to CATSENLENIQYF.

The rearrangement uses TRBV7-9 and TRBJ2-1; 9 bases align to TRBD2. V was clipped by 5 bases and J by 3 bases; unmatched bases: 2. The germline CDR1 and CDR2 sequences are SEHNR and FQNEAQ (reference sequence). The CDR3 has 14 residues. The CDR3 DNA sequence: TGTGCCAGCAGCCGACTAGCGGACTACAATGAGCAGTTCTTC. Its protein product is CASSRLADYNEQFF. The full variable domain, its missing parts supplied by reference TRBV7-9 and TRBJ2-1, is DTGVSQNPRHKITKRGQNVTFRCDPISEHNRLYWYRQTLGQGPEFLTYFQNEAQLEKSRLLSDRFSAERPKGSFSTLEIQRTEQGDSAMYLCASSRLADYNEQFFGPGTRLTVL.

This chain joins TRBV19 and TRBJ2-7; 7 bases agree with TRBD1. This CDR3 contains 15 residues. Germline V lookup: CDR1 LNHDA, CDR2 SQIVND (reference sequence). J gave up 5 bases and V 1 base, and 8 bases lay outside the gene matches. Here the CDR3 reads CASSIAQGNAHEQYF. CDR3 sequence (DNA): TGTGCCAGTAGTATAGCACAGGGGAACGCCCACGAGCAGTACTTC. The variable domain in full, completed from reference TRBV19 and TRBJ2-7, reads DGGITQSPKYLFRKEGQNVTLSCEQNLNHDAMYWYRQDPGQGLRLIYYSQIVNDFQKGDIAEGYSVSREKKESFPLTVTSAQKNPTAFYLCASSIAQGNAHEQYFGPGTRLTVT.

For this clonotype: One end of the junction is discordant with germline, which a read error may explain. The rearrangement links TRBV11-2 to TRBJ2-1; D not certain. The CDR3 extends over 12 amino acids. Germline V lookup: CDR1 SGHAT, CDR2 FQNNGV. The CDR3 nucleotides are TGTGCCAGCAGCCTAGGTCGCAATGAGGAGTTCTTC. Its protein is CASSLGRNEEFF.

The genes are TRBV6-2 or TRBV6-3 and TRBJ1-1, with D hard to call. This CDR3 is built from 10 residues. V dropped 8 bases and J dropped 5 bases, with 6 bases sitting between them. Germline assignment: CDR1 MNHEY and CDR2 SVGEGT. The chain's CDR3 is CASGITEAFF. The CDR3 coding sequence is TGTGCCAGCGGGATTACTGAAGCTTTCTTT.

The chain combines TRBV6-5 with TRBJ2-5, with 8 bases identical to TRBD1. The V and J ends lost 5 bases and 9 bases, in that order; junction bases with no gene match: 14. Germline lookup yields CDR1 MNHEY and CDR2 SVGAGI. The CDR3 has 15 amino acids. The chain's CDR3 is CASSRAPGGAEPQYF. The CDR3 nucleotides read TGTGCCAGCAGTCGCGCCCCAGGGGGCGCCGAGCCCCAGTACTTC.

The gene calls are TRBV12-3 or TRBV12-4 and TRBJ1-2; tentatively, D is TRBD1 (5 bases). Trimming took 3 bases from V and 6 from J, leaving 11 bases between them. This CDR3 has 13 amino acids. Written as DNA, the CDR3 is TGTGCCAGCAGTTTGGGGGGTCCCGATGGCTACACCTTC. Translated: CASSLGGPDGYTF.

This sequence joins TRBV7-6 and TRBJ2-1; 12 positions agree with TRBD2. CDR1 SGHVS and CDR2 FNYEAQ come from the germline V gene. V lost 6 bases to trimming and J lost 7 bases; unmatched junction nucleotides: 7. The CDR3 is made up of 15 amino acids. Here the CDR3 reads CASSTTSGGLNEQFF. The CDR3 coding sequence is TGTGCCAGCAGTACCACTAGCGGGGGGTTGAATGAGCAGTTCTTC. The variable domain in full, with the rest retrieved from reference TRBV7-6 and TRBJ2-1, is GAGVSQSPRYKVTKRGQDVALRCDPISGHVSLYWYRQALGQGPEFLTYFNYEAQQDKSGLPNDRFSAERPEGSISTLTIQRTEQRDSAMYRCASSTTSGGLNEQFFGPGTRLTVL.

This clonotype has ten or more counts. In DNA, the CDR3 is TGTGCCAGCAGTTTCGGGGGCCGTCCGTACACAGATACGCAGTATTTT. Its protein product is CASSFGGRPYTDTQYF. The chain has TRBV27 and TRBJ2-3; D is perhaps TRBD1 or TRBD2 (6 bases each). From germline, CDR1 is MNHEY and CDR2 SMNVEV (reference sequence). V lost 3 bases and J 2 bases, leaving 15 bases between the germline ends. The CDR3 runs to 16 residues.

Comments on this clonotype: Possible read error: a much larger clone is one base away. The J gene is TRBJ1-1, the V gene TRBV4-1; D not resolved. Germline values: CDR1 MGHRA, CDR2 YSYEKL. This CDR3 has 14 residues. V was clipped by 1 base and J by 9 bases, with 15 bases between them. The CDR3 region has the DNA TGCGCCAGCAGCCAAGGACGTCCGGGGTATAAAGCTTTCTTT. Translation: CASSQGRPGYKAFF.

Comments on this clonotype: Given a much more abundant clone one base away, this may be a read error. No conserved phenylalanine or tryptophan is present at the end of the CDR3, so a read error is the likely explanation. The chain links TRBV29-1 to TRBJ2-3, with D perhaps TRBD1 or TRBD2 (6 bases each). Trimming cost V 6 bases and J 3 bases, with 19 bases left between them. This CDR3 region has 15 residues. Germline CDR1 is SQVTM and CDR2 is ANQGSEA. The CDR3 DNA reads as TGCAGCGTCCGAACCTGGGGGGCCGGAACAGATACGCAGTATTAT. Its translation is CSVRTWGAGTDTQYY.

This clonotype occurred a few times. CDR3 DNA sequence: TGTGCCAGCTCACTCCCCGGGACTCCTTACAATGAGCAGTTCTTC. It specifies CASSLPGTPYNEQFF. The chain recombines TRBV18 with TRBJ2-1; perhaps TRBD2 as D (6 bases). In germline, CDR1 is KGHSH, CDR2 LQKENI. The CDR3 sequence is 15 residues long. Trimming left V 4 bases short and J 4 bases short, with 14 bases between.

This clonotype appeared many times. V usage is TRBV4-3 and J usage is TRBJ1-6; unclear D gene. This CDR3 region has 17 residues. Germline CDR1 and CDR2: LGHNA and YSLEER. V shed 0 bases and J shed 4 bases, with 13 bases lying between them. CDR3 in DNA: TGCGCCAGCAGCCAAGAAAACCGTCTCGGTTATAATTCACCCCTCCACTTT. Residues: CASSQENRLGYNSPLHF.

The rearrangement links TRBV10-3 to TRBJ1-1; D not certain. V shed 5 bases and J shed 4 bases, with 8 bases lying between them. The V gene's germline CDR1 is ENHRY and CDR2 SYGVKD. CDR3 length: 12 residues. The CDR3 DNA follows: TGTGCCATCAGTCTGGGATCCACTGAAGCTTTCTTT. Amino acid sequence: CAISLGSTEAFF.

This clonotype was seen a few times. The V call is TRBV4-3, the J call TRBJ1-2; D gene unclear. Germline-derived CDR1 and CDR2 are LGHNA and YSLEER. This CDR3 is 15 amino acids long. Trimming took 0 bases from V and 3 from J, leaving 11 bases between them. CDR3 DNA sequence: TGCGCCAGCAGCCAAGAGACAAGGAAGGACTATGGCTACACCTTC. This gives the protein CASSQETRKDYGYTF.

This clonotype was counted once. A much larger clone sits a single nucleotide away, making a read error possible. This sequence joins TRBV2 and TRBJ2-4; 9 nucleotides match TRBD1. Trimming took 0 bases from V and 9 from J; bases not matched to a gene: 12. This CDR3 is 17 amino acids long. Germline-derived CDR1 and CDR2 are SNHLY and FYNNEI. The CDR3 is CASSEAVTGGFVCIQYF. DNA for the CDR3: TGTGCCAGCAGTGAAGCGGTGACAGGGGGTTTTGTGTGCATTCAGTACTTC.

This clonotype was counted between two and nine times. The chain combines TRBV10-3 with TRBJ2-7; a weak D match, TRBD1 (6 bases). Trimming removed 0 bases at V and 2 bases at J, with 11 bases between. Germline V gene data show CDR1 as ENHRY and CDR2 as SYGVKD. CDR3 length: 15 residues. The CDR3 sequence: CAISESGTGTYEQYF. Written as DNA, the CDR3 is TGTGCCATCAGTGAGTCTGGAACAGGGACCTACGAGCAGTACTTC.

For this clonotype: One base away lies a much larger clone, so this may be a sequencing read error. The chain couples TRBV7-9 to TRBJ2-3, with D hard to call. Germline V gene sequence: CDR1 SEHNR, CDR2 FQNEAQ (reference sequence). The CDR3 extends over 15 amino acids. CDR3 region: CASGLGATSTDTQYF. The CDR3 bases are TGTGCCAGCGGCTTAGGAGCAACTAGCACAGATACGCAGTATTTT.

Many counts were recorded for this clonotype. The rearrangement links TRBV3-1 to TRBJ2-3; no clear D gene. The V gene lost 4 bases and the J gene lost 1 base, with 9 bases spanning the gap. Germline V gene lookup returns CDR1 LGHDT and CDR2 YNNKEL (reference sequence). The CDR3 spans 14 residues. CDR3 sequence (DNA): TGTGCCAGCAGCCTCCGGACGGGCACAGATACGCAGTATTTT. It codes for CASSLRTGTDTQYF.

V is TRBV27 and J is TRBJ2-3, with 10 bases that match TRBD2. The germline gives CDR1 MNHEY, CDR2 SMNVEV (reference sequence). Losses at the gene ends were 4 bases for V and 2 bases for J; bases not matched to a gene: 3. The CDR3 sequence is 15 residues long. In DNA form, the CDR3 reads TGTGCCAGCAGTTGGGGACTAGCGAACACAGATACGCAGTATTTT. Translating gives CASSWGLANTDTQYF.